The clone carrying this T cell receptor (beta chain) appeared a single time. Its matching antigen is unknown. Treatment here: over 15 received Ad26.COV2.S at low or high dose, single or two shots; about 5 received placebo; per-sample allocation not given. The study sampled participants on day 63 after the first vaccine or placebo injection. This record belongs to a study of Ad26.COV2.S vaccination and SARS-CoV-2 variants. Across the study: A COV1001 Ad26.COV2.S trial-arm participant provided the sample. The authors gave Ad26.COV2.S intramuscularly, either once or twice 56 days apart. Study-wide findings and caveats: Participants given vaccine showed non-spike TCR breadth similar to that of placebo recipients.

Libraries were prepared by immunoSEQ multiplex PCR; TCRdb keeps only in-frame clonotypes and omits some of them. In the table there are hundreds of thousands of clones, around 90% of which are singletons. The receptor comes from a person between 18 and 65 years old who received the Ad26.COV2.S COVID-19 vaccine or a placebo. The sequenced sample was peripheral blood, obtained in a trial of Ad26.COV2.S vaccine versus placebo.

The CDR3 DNA follows: TGTGCCAGCAGCGCAACAGGGGTAGGGCAGTTCTTC. Translated: CASSATGVGQFF. The chain joins TRBV2 to TRBJ2-1, with 7 bases lining up with TRBD1. The CDR3 consists of 12 residues. Germline V gene data show CDR1 as SNHLY and CDR2 as FYNNEI. Trimming removed 6 bases from V and 12 bases from J; junction bases left unmatched: 8. The whole variable domain, filled in from reference TRBV2 and TRBJ2-1, reads EPEVTQTPSHQVTQMGQEVILRCVPISNHLYFYWYRQILGQKVEFLVSFYNNEISEKSEIFDDQFSVERPDGSNFTLKIRSTKLEDSAMYFCASSATGVGQFFGPGTRLTVL.